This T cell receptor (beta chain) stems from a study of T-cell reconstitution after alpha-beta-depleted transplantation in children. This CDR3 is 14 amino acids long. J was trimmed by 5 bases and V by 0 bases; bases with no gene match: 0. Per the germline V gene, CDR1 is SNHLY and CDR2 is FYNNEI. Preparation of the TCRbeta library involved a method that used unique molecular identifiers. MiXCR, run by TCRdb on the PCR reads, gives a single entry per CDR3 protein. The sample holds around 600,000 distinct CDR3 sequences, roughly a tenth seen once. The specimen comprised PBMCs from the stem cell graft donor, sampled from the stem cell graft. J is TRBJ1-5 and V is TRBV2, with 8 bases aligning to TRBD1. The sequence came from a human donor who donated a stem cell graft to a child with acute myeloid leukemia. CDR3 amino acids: CASSEATGDQPQHF. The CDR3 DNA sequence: TGTGCCAGCAGTGAAGCGACAGGGGATCAGCCCCAGCATTTT. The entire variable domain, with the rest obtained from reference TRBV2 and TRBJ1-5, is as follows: EPEVTQTPSHQVTQMGQEVILRCVPISNHLYFYWYRQILGQKVEFLVSFYNNEISEKSEIFDDQFSVERPDGSNFTLKIRSTKLEDSAMYFCASSEATGDQPQHFGDGTRLSIL.